The 7 T cell receptor beta chains below come from one sample, sequenced in a study of T-cell memory formation after mild COVID-19. Each CDR3 protein gets one entry after TCRdb re-called the 5' RACE reads with MiXCR. This table has 270,000 or so distinct CDR3 sequences, more than 15% appearing once. Sequencing was performed on PBMCs or a T cell subset sorted from them (not recorded which). These receptors originate from a man between 18 and 35 years old who had mild COVID-19 (a few samples of this study predate the infection). Cell type and time point are not known.

This clonotype was counted between two and nine times. V gene TRBV5-4 combines with J gene TRBJ1-1; D may be TRBD1 (6 bases). V lost 3 bases, J lost 4 bases, and 16 bases lay in between. The CDR3 loop spans 15 amino acids. From germline, CDR1 is SGHNT and CDR2 YYREEE (reference sequence). CDR3 in DNA: TGTGCCAGCAGCTGGGGGGCCCCTGAGATCACTGAAGCTTTCTTT. Its protein product is CASSWGAPEITEAFF.

Only a few counts were recorded for this clonotype. This chain uses TRBV4-1 with TRBJ2-7; the D gene is possibly TRBD2 (6 bases). V gave up 0 bases and J gave up 3 bases, with 9 bases separating them. The length of the CDR3 is 14 residues. Germline V gene sequence: CDR1 MGHRA, CDR2 YSYEKL. The CDR3 coding sequence is TGCGCCAGCAGCCAAGAGGACGGGGGCTACGAGCAGTACTTC. Translated: CASSQEDGGYEQYF.

This clonotype has a handful of counts. The V and J genes are TRBV7-3 and TRBJ2-1; the match to TRBD2 covers 9 bases. This CDR3 comprises 15 residues. Per the germline V gene, CDR1 is SGHTA and CDR2 is FQGTGA. V shed 4 bases and J 2 bases; nucleotides not matched to a gene: 3. The CDR3 nucleotides are TGTGCCAGCAGCTCCGTAGCGGGGGCCTACAATGAGCAGTTCTTC. This translates into CASSSVAGAYNEQFF.

The chain carries TRBV3-1 and TRBJ2-5; 11 bases match TRBD2. The CDR3 loop spans 17 amino acids. Losses at the gene ends were 4 bases for V and 0 bases for J; bases not matched to a gene: 7. CDR1 and CDR2 (germline): LGHDT, YNNKEL (reference sequence). The CDR3 loop is CASSPRLAGGYQETQYF. The DNA for the CDR3 is TGTGCCAGCAGCCCTCGGCTAGCGGGGGGATACCAAGAGACCCAGTACTTC.

There are a few counts of this clonotype. The V call is TRBV4-1, the J call TRBJ2-3, with D perhaps TRBD1 or TRBD2 (6 bases each). Per the germline V gene, CDR1 is MGHRA and CDR2 is YSYEKL. The CDR3 has 15 residues. Deletions cut 5 bases from V and 4 bases from J, with 16 bases between. CDR3 residues: CASSTARRGPDTQYF. CDR3 nucleotides: TGCGCCAGCAGCACCGCTCGTCGGGGGCCAGATACGCAGTATTTT.

The chain is built from TRBV7-9 and TRBJ1-3, with D possibly TRBD1 on 5 matching bases. The CDR3 is 17 amino acids. In germline, CDR1 is SEHNR, CDR2 FQNEAQ (reference sequence). V lost 5 bases to trimming and J lost 0 bases, with 17 bases between them. This CDR3 reads CASSQKRTLYSGNTIYF. As DNA, the CDR3 is TGTGCCAGCAGCCAGAAGCGGACATTATACTCTGGAAACACCATATATTTT.

This clonotype has just a few counts. V usage is TRBV4-1 and J usage is TRBJ2-7, with 8 nucleotides matching TRBD2. CDR3 size: 18 residues. The V gene end was trimmed by 1 base and the J gene end by 0 bases; junction bases not matched to a gene: 11. The germline V gene has CDR1 MGHRA and CDR2 YSYEKL. The CDR3 region has the DNA TGCGCCAGCAGCCAAGGTTCCCTGTCTAGCGGGTACTCCTACGAGCAGTACTTC. Translating gives CASSQGSLSSGYSYEQYF.